Presented here are 28 T cell receptor beta chains from one specimen sequenced in a study of CD8 T cells in Susac syndrome (dated by TCRdb to about 2019). The library was prepared using the immunoSEQ multiplex PCR assay. RNA was extracted with the RNeasy kit and roughly 0.45 to 1 ug was reverse transcribed using random hexamers. TCRdb reprocessed the public reads (quality trimming at Q25 with fastp, clone calling with MiXCR) and kept in-frame beta chains. CDR3 protein sequences are deduplicated, and each keeps its most common genes and DNA. A total of approximately 46,000 distinct CDR3 sequences appear in this sample, about 91% of them only once. The ten largest make up less than 0.55% of the sample. Sequenced input: CD8+ T cells from PBMCs. These receptors were collected from a human donor in good health.

V is TRBV6-2 or TRBV6-3 and J is TRBJ2-3, with 7 bases identical to TRBD2. Germline assignment: CDR1 MNHEY and CDR2 SVGEGT. CDR3 length: 16 amino acids. The V and J ends lost 6 bases and 3 bases, in that order; junction bases with no gene match: 12. CDR3 sequence: CASSPRREYGTDTQYF. In nucleotides, the CDR3 is TGTGCCAGCAGCCCAAGGCGGGAGTATGGGACAGATACGCAGTATTTT.

The chain carries TRBV11-3 and TRBJ1-1; D remains ambiguous. This CDR3 contains 14 residues. V was cut by 4 bases and J by 7 bases, with 16 bases left in between. Per germline, CDR1 SGHNT and CDR2 YENEEA. CDR3 loop: CASSSTEGRFEAFF. CDR3 bases: TGTGCCAGCAGCTCTACAGAAGGGCGGTTTGAAGCTTTCTTT.

The V and J genes are TRBV7-9 and TRBJ2-7; 9 bases are shared with TRBD1. Trimming took 5 bases from V and 6 from J; bases not matched to a gene: 11. CDR3 length equals 15 residues. Germline V gene sequence: CDR1 SEHNR, CDR2 FQNEAQ (reference sequence). The CDR3 DNA follows: TGTGCCAGCAGCAACACCGGGACAGGGACTGGCGAGCAGTACTTC. Translation: CASSNTGTGTGEQYF.

The table lists this clonotype with a count of one. The V gene is TRBV30, the J gene TRBJ2-5, with 9 bases aligning to TRBD1. V lost 1 base to trimming and J lost 4 bases; unmatched junction nucleotides: 4. The germline CDR1 and CDR2 sequences are GTSNPN and SVGIG (reference sequence). There are 14 residues in the CDR3. For the CDR3, the DNA is TGTGCCTGGAGTGAGGGACAGGGCCTAGAGACCCAGTACTTC. Protein product: CAWSEGQGLETQYF.

The gene calls are TRBV6-1 and TRBJ2-3; 12 bases agree with TRBD2. Germline CDR1 and CDR2: MNHNS and SASEGT. This CDR3 has 18 residues. V gave up 7 bases and J gave up 2 bases; unmatched junction bases: 13. The CDR3 loop is CASTERLAGGRITDTQYF. CDR3 nucleotides: TGTGCCAGCACCGAAAGGCTAGCGGGAGGGCGAATCACAGATACGCAGTATTTT.

A remark on this clonotype: The junction shows a germline mismatch at one end, possibly a read error. V gene TRBV29-1 combines with J gene TRBJ2-5; D gene uncertain. Germline CDR1 reads SQVTM; CDR2 reads ANQGSEA. This CDR3 has 15 amino acids. The CDR3 is CNVSEAWGLQETQYF. The CDR3 nucleotides are TGCAACGTTAGTGAGGCCTGGGGATTACAAGAGACCCAGTACTTC.

This rearrangement joins TRBV7-9 to TRBJ2-7; a weak D match, TRBD2 (6 bases). Germline V gives CDR1 SEHNR, CDR2 FQNEAQ (reference sequence). Trimming shortened V by 2 bases and J by 2 bases, and 10 bases separated the two germline ends. The CDR3 is 14 amino acids. The CDR3 coding sequence is TGTGCCAGCAGCTTATTACCGGGGGCCTACGAGCAGTACTTC. Encoded protein: CASSLLPGAYEQYF.

The chain links TRBV9 to TRBJ2-7, with TRBD2 identical over 13 bases. Germline values: CDR1 SGDLS, CDR2 YYNGEE. The V and J ends lost 4 bases and 5 bases, in that order; junction bases with no gene match: 3. This CDR3 is built from 14 residues. The CDR3 DNA follows: TGTGCCAGCAGCCCAGGACTAGCGGGAGACGAGCAGTACTTC. This translates into CASSPGLAGDEQYF.

The chain recombines TRBV14 with TRBJ2-7; weak D call: TRBD1 (5 bases). V shed 5 bases and J shed 2 bases, with 10 bases lying between them. This CDR3 has 13 residues. Germline CDR1 SGHDN, CDR2 FVKESK. CDR3 nucleotides: TGTGCCAGCAGCAGGGGAAGGACCTACGAGCAGTACTTC. Its protein is CASSRGRTYEQYF.

This chain links TRBV6-5 with TRBJ1-5, with a possible D match to TRBD1 (5 bases). In germline, CDR1 is MNHEY, CDR2 SVGAGI. Deletions cut 5 bases from V and 1 base from J, with 12 bases between. There are 15 residues in the CDR3. The chain's CDR3 is CASSPSEGSNQPQHF. CDR3 in DNA: TGTGCCAGCAGTCCGTCTGAGGGGAGCAATCAGCCCCAGCATTTT.

The rearrangement joins TRBV20-1 to TRBJ2-2; tentative D call: TRBD2 (5 bases). This CDR3 is 16 amino acids long. V lost 0 bases and J 1 base, leaving 12 bases between the germline ends. In germline, CDR1 is DFQATT, CDR2 SNEGSKA (reference sequence). The CDR3, as DNA: TGCAGTGCTAGAGATCGAGACGGGAAGAACACCGGGGAGCTGTTTTTT. Translating gives CSARDRDGKNTGELFF.

The chain is built from TRBV6-2 or TRBV6-3 and TRBJ2-1; possibly TRBD2 for D (5 bases). The CDR3 sequence is 15 residues long. The V and J ends lost 5 bases and 3 bases respectively, with 14 bases between them. From germline, CDR1 is MNHEY and CDR2 SVGEGT. The CDR3 is CASSQGRADYNEQFF. For the CDR3, the DNA is TGTGCCAGCAGTCAAGGGCGGGCGGACTACAATGAGCAGTTCTTC.

V gene TRBV9 combines with J gene TRBJ2-1, with D tentatively TRBD2 (6 bases). The CDR3 is made up of 16 amino acids. V lost 0 bases, J lost 1 base, and 11 bases lay in between. Germline loops: CDR1 SGDLS, CDR2 YYNGEE. The CDR3 protein is CASSVEEGESYNEQFF. Here the CDR3 DNA reads TGTGCCAGCAGCGTAGAGGAGGGAGAGTCCTACAATGAGCAGTTCTTC.

The rearrangement uses TRBV2 and TRBJ2-1; 11 nucleotides align to TRBD1. Germline loops: CDR1 SNHLY, CDR2 FYNNEI. The junction had 19 bases not matched to a gene; V was cut back by 6 bases and J by 3 bases. This CDR3 spans 20 amino acids. Written as DNA, the CDR3 is TGTGCCAGCAGACAAAATACCCCCACGTGGACAGGGGGCGACTACAATGAGCAGTTCTTC. Protein product: CASRQNTPTWTGGDYNEQFF.

The rearrangement uses TRBV14 and TRBJ2-3; 10 bases align to TRBD2. Germline CDR1 SGHDN, CDR2 FVKESK. Trimming removed 0 bases from V and 1 base from J; junction bases left unmatched: 4. This CDR3 contains 17 residues. As DNA, the CDR3 is TGTGCCAGCAGCCAAGATGGGCTAGCGGGGGGCACAGATACGCAGTATTTT. It is translated as CASSQDGLAGGTDTQYF.

The CDR3 nucleotides read TGTGCCAGCAGCGAACATCCTAGGGGGCAGTACTTC. Protein product: CASSEHPRGQYF. The chain employs TRBV2 and TRBJ2-7, with D possibly TRBD1 on 5 matching bases. Deletions cut 6 bases from V and 9 bases from J, with 15 bases between. Germline V lookup: CDR1 SNHLY, CDR2 FYNNEI. The CDR3 has 12 residues.

This clonotype was observed a few times. The V gene is TRBV30, the J gene TRBJ1-1; D not resolved. The V end was cut by 3 bases, the J end by 10 bases, with 15 bases between. The CDR3 length is 12 residues. CDR1 and CDR2 (germline): GTSNPN, SVGIG (reference sequence). The chain's CDR3 is CAWRGATPRAFF. The CDR3 bases are TGTGCCTGGAGAGGCGCAACCCCGAGAGCTTTCTTT.

This chain joins TRBV5-1 and TRBJ1-1; 7 positions agree with TRBD1. V was clipped by 0 bases and J by 0 bases; unmatched bases: 2. Germline CDR1 and CDR2: SGHRS and YFSETQ. This CDR3 has 15 residues. The CDR3 region has the DNA TGCGCCAGCAGCTTGGCGGACAGGCTGAACACTGAAGCTTTCTTT. Protein product: CASSLADRLNTEAFF.

The chain combines TRBV6-5 with TRBJ2-2; a weak D match, TRBD2 (5 bases). Germline V gene lookup returns CDR1 MNHEY and CDR2 SVGAGI. The CDR3 is 12 amino acids. V lost 7 bases and J lost 6, with 9 bases in between. CDR3 loop: CASTIGAGELFF. The CDR3, as DNA: TGTGCCAGCACTATCGGGGCCGGGGAGCTGTTTTTT.

The rearrangement joins TRBV5-1 to TRBJ2-7; unclear D gene. The germline gives CDR1 SGHRS, CDR2 YFSETQ. CDR3 length equals 12 residues. With 0 bases removed from V and 3 bases from J, the gap between germline ends came to 4 bases. The CDR3 coding sequence is TGCGCCAGCAGCTTGGAAAACTACGAGCAGTACTTC. Its protein product is CASSLENYEQYF.

The V call is TRBV12-5, the J call TRBJ1-1; TRBD1 matches 7 bases. The CDR3 is 17 residues long. Looked up from germline, CDR1 is LGHNT and CDR2 is FRNRAP. Germline trimming cut 1 base from V and 0 bases from J; bases unmatched to any gene: 8. The CDR3 region is CASGLDENRGLNTEAFF. In nucleotides, the CDR3 is TGTGCTAGTGGTTTGGATGAGAACAGGGGCTTGAACACTGAAGCTTTCTTT.

This clonotype was recorded only once. The chain has TRBV19 and TRBJ1-1; D might be TRBD1 (5 bases). CDR3 size: 18 residues. V dropped 5 bases and J dropped 1 base, with 23 bases sitting between them. Germline V gene sequence: CDR1 LNHDA, CDR2 SQIVND (reference sequence). The CDR3 here is CASSHTRDWLGENTEAFF. In DNA form, the CDR3 reads TGTGCCAGTAGTCATACCCGGGACTGGTTAGGGGAGAACACTGAAGCTTTCTTT.

This chain links TRBV7-9 with TRBJ2-1; D ambiguous. From germline, CDR1 is SEHNR and CDR2 FQNEAQ (reference sequence). The V and J ends lost 2 bases and 8 bases respectively, with 7 bases between them. The CDR3 runs 12 residues. In nucleotides, the CDR3 is TGTGCCAGCAGCTTACTCGCCGATGAGCAGTTCTTC. Translating gives CASSLLADEQFF. The full variable domain, its missing parts supplied by reference TRBV7-9 and TRBJ2-1, is DTGVSQNPRHKITKRGQNVTFRCDPISEHNRLYWYRQTLGQGPEFLTYFQNEAQLEKSRLLSDRFSAERPKGSFSTLEIQRTEQGDSAMYLCASSLLADEQFFGPGTRLTVL.

The rearrangement uses TRBV6-5 and TRBJ2-2, with D possibly TRBD2 on 5 matching bases. Germline assignment: CDR1 MNHEY and CDR2 SVGAGI. The CDR3 has 13 amino acids. V was pared by 6 bases and J by 5 bases, with 10 bases between. This chain's CDR3 is CASRPGGTGELFF. The CDR3 region has the DNA TGTGCCAGCAGGCCCGGCGGGACCGGGGAGCTGTTTTTT.

The chain has TRBV27 and TRBJ1-1; D is unclear. The V and J ends lost 3 bases and 0 bases respectively, with 8 bases between them. Germline lookup yields CDR1 MNHEY and CDR2 SMNVEV (reference sequence). This CDR3 comprises 14 residues. CDR3 sequence (DNA): TGTGCCAGCAGTTTTACTAGAGTGAACACTGAAGCTTTCTTT. Its protein product is CASSFTRVNTEAFF.

The gene calls are TRBV19 and TRBJ2-7; 9 nucleotides match TRBD1. Per the germline V gene, CDR1 is LNHDA and CDR2 is SQIVND (reference sequence). The CDR3 is made up of 17 amino acids. V was clipped by 2 bases and J by 5 bases; unmatched bases: 13. This chain's CDR3 is CASSITGTGSWSDEQYF. The CDR3 nucleotides are TGTGCCAGTAGTATAACCGGGACAGGGAGCTGGAGTGACGAGCAGTACTTC.

The rearrangement uses TRBV25-1 and TRBJ1-4; 9 bases line up with TRBD1. CDR1 and CDR2 (germline): MGHDK, SYGVNS. V shed 8 bases and J 8 bases; nucleotides not matched to a gene: 9. CDR3 length: 14 amino acids. Here the CDR3 DNA reads TGTGCCAGCTGCCCGGGACAGGGAGAGGAAAAACTGTTTTTT. Translated, it gives CASCPGQGEEKLFF.

The J gene is TRBJ2-3, the V gene TRBV7-2; 14 bases line up with TRBD2. V was pared by 6 bases and J by 4 bases, with 6 bases of the junction left unmatched. The length of the CDR3 is 16 residues. Germline CDR1 SGHTA, CDR2 FQGNSA. The CDR3 reads CASRRLAGGPADTQYF. CDR3 DNA sequence: TGTGCCAGCAGACGACTAGCGGGAGGGCCGGCAGATACGCAGTATTTT.